This T cell receptor (beta chain) was captured by sequencing in a study of regulatory T cells in long-lasting Graves disease (dated by TCRdb to the early 2020s). General notes on the study: Patients with newly diagnosed Graves' disease had been on antithyroid drugs for under 3 months. Persistent Graves' disease patients were compared with newly diagnosed Graves' disease patients by peripheral blood TCR sequencing and RNA sequencing. The study took place in China and was registered as a clinical trial. A total of roughly 35 samples underwent TCR sequencing: around 13 from persistent and about 20 from newly diagnosed Graves' disease patients. Broad study findings and their caveats: Compared with newly diagnosed patients, persistent Graves' disease patients had lower TCR Shannon entropy and fewer highly expanded clones, which suggests clonal expansion. Peripheral blood alone was examined, since thyroid tissue, which constituted the primary lesion, could not be accessed. Sequencing and analysis were limited to the TCR beta chain. The small sample size was acknowledged by the authors as a limitation that may reduce accuracy. Preferential use of TRBV28, TRBJ1-2 and TRBJ2-5 was observed in persistent disease, whereas TRBV20-1 and TRBJ2-1 were favored in newly diagnosed disease. More public clonotypes were shared among persistent patients (fewer than 3,000) than among newly diagnosed patients (more than 950).

Explained via the paper, the time point label denotes: newly diagnosed GD, antithyroid drugs for less than 3 months. For both TCR sequencing and RNA sequencing, RNA was extracted from PBMCs in TRIzol. The diagnosis of Graves' disease was made according to American Thyroid Association guidelines. Patients for the study were recruited at an endocrinology department in Xi'an, China. From each patient, 7.5 to 9.5 milliliters of peripheral blood was collected into an EDTA anticoagulant tube. Ficoll Paque Plus density gradient separation was used to isolate PBMCs, and no further T cell sorting was done. An Agilent 2100 Bioanalyzer and agarose gel were used to check RNA quality, while a NanoDrop 2000 measured RNA concentration. Turning to this clonotype: The antigen it recognizes is unknown. A read error is possible here, since a much larger clone lies one base away.

Libraries were prepared through multiplex PCR. The reads were generated on an Illumina HiSeq 4000. iRepertoire HTBI primers and Arm-PCR amplification of CDR3 regions were used to construct TCR beta libraries. Gel purification was performed on PCR products prior to sequencing. The paper's processing steps were these. Gene usage analysis of CDR3 amino acid clonotypes relied on the roughly 58 TRBV and 13 to 15 TRBJ segments identified across samples. COPE and FqMerger were used to merge filtered high-quality paired reads into contigs. BLAST was used to align contigs to IMGT TRBV, TRBD and TRBJ reference genes, with CDR3 defined following IMGT. Any clonotype with a frequency above 0.1% was counted as a highly expanded clone. Shannon entropy was used to measure repertoire diversity, and the Gini coefficient was used to measure V-J evenness. A clonotype found in more than one individual was treated as public. TCRdb redid the processing of the public reads, applying fastp at Q25 and MiXCR, and retained in-frame beta chains. When rows share a CDR3 protein, they turn into one entry using the most common DNA and genes. TCRdb assigned the V and J calls; the authors' analysis was not used. The sample table holds over 350,000 distinct CDR3 sequences, of which about 15% were seen once. About 8% of the sample lies in the top ten.

From its cysteine to its phenylalanine, the CDR3 spans 15 amino acids. Just CDR3 DNA is preserved here, 45 bases in frame from base 1. Taken from the germline V gene, the CDR1 and CDR2 loops are SGHTA and FQGNSA. These same data were also listed under a study on T cells in Graves' hyperthyroidism and ophthalmopathy. The second study also describes: Graves' hyperthyroidism was defined as stable when no progression to ophthalmopathy occurred over 18 months of follow-up. Hyperthyroidism patients were newly diagnosed, had a disease duration of under 2 months, and were aged 18 to 65 years. Exclusion was applied to patients with uncontrolled infections, other autoimmune diseases, pregnancy or lactation. Diagnoses were established on the basis of clinical symptoms, serum thyroxine and TRAb, thyroid ultrasound, and orbital computed tomography. For the first round of RT-PCR on the TCR CDR3, the HTBI primer set was used together with the Qiagen OneStep RT-PCR kit. Most expanded thyroid clonotypes (frequency above 0.001) were also detected in blood, suggesting blood repertoires may reflect thyroid immune responses. A model built on a 13 V-J signature distinguished ophthalmopathy from stable hyperthyroidism, reaching 85% to 90% sensitivity and around 81% specificity in cross-validation and 80%/75% in testing. During validation, the model predicted progression to ophthalmopathy a median of approximately 7 months ahead of onset, with approximately 71% sensitivity and around 73% specificity. To identify TCR V-J signatures that set the groups apart, the researchers used a discovery cohort of about a hundred patients, made up of about 44 with Graves' ophthalmopathy and around 58 with stable Graves' hyperthyroidism. An independent validation cohort of about 19 hyperthyroidism patients and 17 patients who later progressed to ophthalmopathy tested prospective prediction of ophthalmopathy. The approximately 95 discovery patients were divided at random into training and test sets in a 7:3 ratio. In several Graves' hyperthyroidism patients, the study also compared T-cell repertoires from thyroid tissue with T-cell repertoires from blood. Once sampling was done, hyperthyroidism patients were given methimazole at a starting dose of 30 mg daily, whereas ophthalmopathy patients were given high-dose intravenous methylprednisolone. A second multiplex PCR round built the libraries, followed by size selection and purification. Libraries were sequenced paired-end with 100 bp reads on an Illumina HiSeq2000. SOAPnuke was used to process the raw data, removing reads that contained adapters or uncalled bases, had a mean Phred below 15, or lacked an exact match to the constant primer or identifier. High-quality paired reads were merged using COPE v1.2.5, and each unique nucleotide sequence was defined as a clonotype. Clonotypes were aligned to IMGT TRBV, TRBD and TRBJ reference segments using MiTCR v1.1. Analysis was restricted to V-J combinations with a frequency above 0.0001, which covered roughly 99% of repertoires. A TCS score was defined as the ratio of F50 (clonal expansion) to E x V (chaos), with BLOSUM62-based TCRdist applied between CDR3 peptides within each V-J. Welch's t-statistics and random forest reduced several hundred V-J features to some 14, which were used in a naive Bayes classifier (R e1071). Sample size was not statistically predetermined, and blinding of investigators to group allocation was not performed. The paper describes TCR Vbeta CDR3 sequencing of around 140 peripheral blood samples, made up of 43 ophthalmopathy patients, more than 70 hyperthyroidism patients and 17 progressor patients.

The material was peripheral blood mononuclear cells (PBMCs), obtained at new diagnosis, from a patient treated with antithyroid drugs. The chain links TRBV7-2 with TRBJ1-5; matching of 6 bases hints at TRBD1 as the D gene. The clonotype was recovered from a middle-aged woman with Graves disease. Donor details come from another sample of the same person, matched by shared clones. The nucleotide sequence reads as follows: TGTGCCAGCTCACCTCGGGACACTAGCAATCAGCCCAAGCATTTT. Its translation reads: CASSPRDTSNQPKHF.